This T cell receptor (beta chain) was identified in a study of blood T cell repertoires in COVID-19. Sequencing used immunoSEQ multiplex PCR; TCRdb keeps in-frame clones, though not all of them. Here the sample spans roughly 110,000 clones, approximately 85% being singletons. The clonotype was recovered from a woman aged 60-75 years with COVID-19, enrolled during active disease. Sequencing input: peripheral blood.

CDR3 in amino acids: CASSPRDALYNEQFF. CDR3 sequence (DNA): TGTGCCAGCAGCCCCCGGGATGCCCTCTACAATGAGCAGTTCTTC. The chain combines TRBV13 with TRBJ2-1, with a possible D match to TRBD2 (5 bases). This CDR3 has 15 amino acids. The germline V and J ends were trimmed by 5 bases and 3 bases, with 14 bases remaining between them. Germline V gives CDR1 PRHDT, CDR2 FYEKMQ (reference sequence).